The 19 T cell receptor beta chains reported below all come from one sample, sequenced in a study of graft-versus-host responses after intestinal transplantation (dated by TCRdb to 2020 to 2023). The sample's time point label, in plain terms: cells obtained before transplantation from donor or recipient. No antigen is known for these receptors. To prepare the library, the immunoSEQ multiplex PCR assay was applied. TCRdb stores this immuneACCESS table with in-frame sequences only. Part of the clones is absent; in the studies checked, under half of the shortfall reflects unresolved V genes, and no reason is known for the rest. The sample table records about 110,000 clones; approximately 88% of these occur just once. The ten largest clones add up to less than 0.85% of the sample. This sample comprised unstimulated CD4+ T cells sorted from spleen or lymph node cells, obtained before transplant. The receptors here all came from a human donor who was the organ donor for an intestinal transplant.

This clone was seen a few times. V usage is TRBV2 and J usage is TRBJ1-6; TRBD1 matches 7 bases. Germline values: CDR1 SNHLY, CDR2 FYNNEI. CDR3 size: 14 residues. Trimming cost V 7 bases and J 7 bases; bases outside gene matches: 7. CDR3 DNA: TGTGCCAGCACCATCGGGACAGAGAATTCACCCCTCCACTTT. Translated, it gives CASTIGTENSPLHF.

In regard to this clone: The sample holds other DNA sequences that translate to the same CDR3. The rearrangement joins TRBV6-1 to TRBJ2-3; 8 nucleotides line up with TRBD2. The CDR3 is made up of 20 amino acids. Germline assignment: CDR1 MNHNS and CDR2 SASEGT. The trim removed 2 bases at V and 0 bases at J, leaving 16 bases unmatched. The CDR3 protein is CASSERLFRASGFSTDTQYF. Here the CDR3 DNA reads TGTGCCAGCAGTGAACGTTTGTTCCGTGCTAGCGGGTTTAGCACAGATACGCAGTATTTT.

The gene calls are TRBV6-1 and TRBJ2-1; tentative D call: TRBD2 (7 bases). The CDR3 is 15 residues long. The germline gives CDR1 MNHNS, CDR2 SASEGT. V was pared by 7 bases and J by 3 bases, with 16 bases between. The CDR3 loop reads CASTRRGGGYNEQFF. The CDR3 bases are TGTGCCAGCACCCGAAGAGGGGGGGGCTACAATGAGCAGTTCTTC.

This chain connects TRBV30 to TRBJ2-1, with D possibly TRBD2 on 6 matching bases. This CDR3 spans 11 amino acids. V shed 3 bases and J shed 6 bases, with 6 bases lying between them. Germline CDR1 and CDR2: GTSNPN and SVGIG (reference sequence). In DNA, the CDR3 is TGTGCCTGGAGGACTAGCAATGAGCAGTTCTTC. Translating it yields CAWRTSNEQFF.

The chain carries TRBV13 and TRBJ1-1; no reliable D call. Per the germline V gene, CDR1 is PRHDT and CDR2 is FYEKMQ (reference sequence). Trimming pared 3 bases from V and 1 base from J, leaving 9 bases between. The CDR3 runs to 14 residues. For the CDR3, the DNA is TGTGCCAGCAGCTTTAGCGATAGGAACACTGAAGCTTTCTTT. Translating gives CASSFSDRNTEAFF.

This clone occurred once. CDR3 amino acids: CASSLLREGGELFF. The CDR3 DNA follows: TGTGCCAGCAGCTTACTCCGGGAGGGCGGGGAGCTGTTTTTT. J is TRBJ2-2 and V is TRBV11-3; 8 positions agree with TRBD2. The CDR3 consists of 14 residues. J was trimmed by 7 bases and V by 2 bases; bases with no gene match: 3. The germline V gene encodes CDR1 SGHNT and CDR2 YENEEA.

A word on this clone: At one boundary the junction diverges from the germline segment, which might be a read error. The V call is TRBV6-1, the J call TRBJ2-7; 10 bases match TRBD2. The CDR3 runs 19 residues. Per the germline V gene, CDR1 is MNHNS and CDR2 is SASEGT. The CDR3 bases are TGTGCCAGCAGTAAAGCGACTAGCGGGCACTCCTTCTTCTCCTACGAGCAGTACTTC. It yields the protein CASSKATSGHSFFSYEQYF.

The chain links TRBV6-6 to TRBJ2-7; either TRBD1 or TRBD2 may fit D (5 bases each). CDR1 and CDR2 from the germline V gene are MNHNY and SVGAGI (reference sequence). The V gene lost 5 bases and the J gene lost 5 bases, with 10 bases spanning the gap. The CDR3 runs 12 residues. The CDR3 DNA reads as TGTGCCAGCAGTATGAGGGGAGACGAGCAGTACTTC. Residues: CASSMRGDEQYF.

The CDR3 spells CASSPGTRRNSPLHF. CDR3 coding DNA: TGTGCCAGCAGCCCCGGGACACGAAGGAATTCACCCCTCCACTTT. The chain is built from TRBV5-5 and TRBJ1-6, with D perhaps matching TRBD1 (6 bases). With 4 bases removed from V and 7 bases from J, the gap between germline ends came to 15 bases. The germline CDR1 and CDR2 sequences are SGHKS and YYEKEE (reference sequence). The CDR3 totals 15 residues.

This chain uses TRBV15 with TRBJ1-5; 7 positions agree with TRBD1. Germline CDR1 and CDR2: LNHNV and YYDKDF (reference sequence). The CDR3 totals 14 residues. With V trimmed by 5 bases and J by 6 bases, 7 bases remained unmatched. The CDR3 DNA is TGTGCCACCAGCCCGCGACAGGGAGGTCAGCCCCAGCATTTT. It translates to CATSPRQGGQPQHF.

This clone was observed once. The V gene is TRBV6-6, the J gene TRBJ2-7; D might be TRBD1 (6 bases). CDR1 is MNHNY, CDR2 SVGAGI, per germline (reference sequence). V was clipped by 2 bases and J by 12 bases, with 17 bases between them. The CDR3 is 13 amino acids. In DNA, the CDR3 is TGTGCCAGCAGTTACGAGGGGACAAACGGTCTGTACTTC. Translation gives CASSYEGTNGLYF.

This rearrangement joins TRBV4-1 to TRBJ2-4, with 8 bases that match TRBD1. Germline V gene data show CDR1 as MGHRA and CDR2 as YSYEKL. The length of the CDR3 is 16 residues. Trimming at V came to 0 bases and at J to 0 bases, leaving 1 base not matched to a gene. The chain's CDR3 is CASSQDRGLAKNIQYF. CDR3 bases: TGCGCCAGCAGCCAAGACAGGGGGCTAGCCAAAAACATTCAGTACTTC.

The chain couples TRBV6-6 to TRBJ2-7, with 8 bases identical to TRBD1. The ends lost 6 bases at V and 1 base at J; junction bases unmatched: 5. The CDR3 extends over 14 amino acids. Germline loops: CDR1 MNHNY, CDR2 SVGAGI (reference sequence). CDR3 loop: CASRPRDRSYEQYF. The CDR3 DNA sequence: TGTGCCAGCAGGCCCCGGGACAGGTCCTACGAGCAGTACTTC.

The rearrangement joins TRBV4-2 to TRBJ2-3, with D perhaps TRBD2 (5 bases). Germline-derived CDR1 and CDR2 are LGHNA and YNFKEQ. The CDR3 runs to 17 residues. The ends were cut back, 4 bases at V and 2 bases at J, with 19 bases in the middle. CDR3 DNA sequence: TGTGCCAGCAGCCCTCGAGGGAGTACCTCTATCACAGATACGCAGTATTTT. This translates into CASSPRGSTSITDTQYF.

This clone has more than one count but fewer than ten. The genes are TRBV7-6 and TRBJ1-6; D not resolved. This CDR3 is built from 12 residues. CDR1 SGHVS and CDR2 FNYEAQ come from the germline V gene. Trimming removed 5 bases at V and 14 bases at J, with 13 bases between. This CDR3 reads CASSPSTGSLHF. The CDR3 DNA reads TGTGCCAGCAGCCCAAGTACGGGGTCCCTCCACTTT.

The chain combines TRBV6-6 with TRBJ2-7; TRBD1 is a possible D gene (6 bases). This CDR3 spans 13 amino acids. Germline V lookup: CDR1 MNHNY, CDR2 SVGAGI (reference sequence). V gave up 6 bases and J gave up 5 bases, with 14 bases separating them. CDR3 DNA: TGTGCCAGCAGCATACCTTACAGGGACGAGCAGTACTTC. Protein product: CASSIPYRDEQYF.

This rearrangement joins TRBV23-1 to TRBJ2-3, with a possible D match to TRBD1 (6 bases). TRBV23-1 is an ORF for which the function is uncertain. V gave up 2 bases and J gave up 0 bases, with 9 bases separating them. This CDR3 spans 15 amino acids. The CDR3 nucleotides are TGCGCCAGCAGTCAAACAGGGTTGAGCACAGATACGCAGTATTTT. This sequence encodes CASSQTGLSTDTQYF.

This chain links TRBV2 with TRBJ1-5; D might be TRBD1 (6 bases). The germline V gene encodes CDR1 SNHLY and CDR2 FYNNEI. CDR3 length: 13 residues. V gave up 7 bases and J gave up 5 bases, with 12 bases separating them. CDR3 in DNA: TGTGCCAGCACTTGGGGGCTGGATCAGCCCCAGCATTTT. The encoded protein is CASTWGLDQPQHF.

The DNA for the CDR3 is TGCAGTGAGCCTCCGGAGGGGGGCTACACCTTC. The encoded protein is CSEPPEGGYTF. This chain uses TRBV20-1 with TRBJ1-2, with D perhaps TRBD1 (5 bases). The germline V gene encodes CDR1 DFQATT and CDR2 SNEGSKA (reference sequence). V gave up 7 bases and J gave up 8 bases, with 14 bases separating them. The length of the CDR3 is 11 residues.